The TCR beta chain described here comes from a study of radiotherapy plus CTLA-4 blockade in lung cancer. Germline loops: CDR1 SEHNR, CDR2 FQNEAQ (reference sequence). This CDR3 has 11 amino acids. Profiling relied on immunoSEQ multiplex PCR, and the TCRdb table lists in-frame clones only, not all of them. The table lists around 20,000 clones, about 83% of them singletons. This clone was seen just once. Its cognate antigen is unknown. Study outcomes and limitations: The study found tumor-derived TCR clones expanded in blood after radiotherapy plus ipilimumab.

This chain links TRBV7-9 with TRBJ2-5; D not certain. The DNA end is a closer match to TRBJ2-7, so the J assignment may be wrong. The sample in question was peripheral blood, obtained from a patient treated with radiotherapy plus ipilimumab. This TCR came from a human donor with non-small cell lung cancer whose response to radiotherapy plus ipilimumab could not be evaluated. In nucleotides, the CDR3 is TGTGCCAGCAGCTTAGCCCACGAGCAGTACTTC. Translation: CASSLAHEQYF.